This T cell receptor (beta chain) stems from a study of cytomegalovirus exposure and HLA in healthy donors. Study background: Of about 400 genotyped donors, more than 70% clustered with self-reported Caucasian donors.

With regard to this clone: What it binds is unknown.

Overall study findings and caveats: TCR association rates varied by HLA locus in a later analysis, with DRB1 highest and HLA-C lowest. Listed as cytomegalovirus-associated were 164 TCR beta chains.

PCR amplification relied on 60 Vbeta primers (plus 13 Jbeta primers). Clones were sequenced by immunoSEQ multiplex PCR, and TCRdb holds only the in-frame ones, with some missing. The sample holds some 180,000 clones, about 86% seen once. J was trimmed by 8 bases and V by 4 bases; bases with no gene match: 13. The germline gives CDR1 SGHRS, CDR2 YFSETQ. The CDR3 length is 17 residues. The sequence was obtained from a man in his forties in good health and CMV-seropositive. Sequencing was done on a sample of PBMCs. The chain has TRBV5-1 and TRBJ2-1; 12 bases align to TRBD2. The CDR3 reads CASSPWTSGTAGYEQFF. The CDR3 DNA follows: TGCGCCAGCAGCCCGTGGACTAGCGGGACCGCCGGGTATGAGCAGTTCTTC.